Following are 27 T cell receptor beta chains from one sample sequenced in a study of T cell repertoires in cytomegalovirus infection. TCRdb recomputed calls from the reads with MiXCR, one row per CDR3 protein. The data show about 740,000 distinct CDR3 sequences, with 35% seen just once and 2.8% held by the top ten. Specimen: PBMCs. The receptors originated from a human donor in good health (CMV status not recorded). Some clones in this sample may be carry-over from other donors' samples.

This sequence joins TRBV6-6 and TRBJ1-1; D gene uncertain. The length of the CDR3 is 12 residues. Germline V gene sequence: CDR1 MNHNY, CDR2 SVGAGI (reference sequence). V lost 0 bases to trimming and J lost 8 bases, with 7 bases between them. The CDR3 bases are TGTGCCAGCAGTTACTCGATTGGGGAAGCTTTCTTT. This sequence encodes CASSYSIGEAFF.

For the CDR3, the DNA is TGCGCCAGCAGTGAGAGCCCGAGCTCCTACAATGAGCAGTTCTTC. It specifies CASSESPSSYNEQFF. The rearrangement joins TRBV10-2 to TRBJ2-1; D is unclear. Deletions cut 2 bases from V and 0 bases from J, with 8 bases between. CDR1 is WSHSY and CDR2 is SAAADI in the germline V gene. This CDR3 spans 15 amino acids.

This clonotype showed up just once. This rearrangement joins TRBV10-3 to TRBJ2-2, with 7 bases matching TRBD1. Germline values: CDR1 ENHRY, CDR2 SYGVKD. V shed 4 bases and J 6 bases; nucleotides not matched to a gene: 11. This CDR3 is built from 16 residues. The CDR3 DNA follows: TGTGCCATCAGTGGCGGGCGTGGGACAGAGGCCGGGGAGCTGTTTTTT. Protein sequence: CAISGGRGTEAGELFF.

The chain couples TRBV5-6 to TRBJ2-3, with a tentative D call TRBD1 (6 bases). Germline-derived CDR1 and CDR2 are SGHDT and YYEEEE. V lost 4 bases and J lost 0, with 21 bases in between. CDR3 length equals 18 residues. The CDR3 protein is CASSRRPGQRNSTDTQYF. Written as DNA, the CDR3 is TGTGCCAGCAGCCGACGACCGGGACAAAGAAATAGCACAGATACGCAGTATTTT.

The chain has TRBV12-3 or TRBV12-4 and TRBJ2-3, with 13 bases fitting TRBD2. This CDR3 is built from 16 residues. The J segment lost 3 bases and the V segment lost 5 bases, leaving 5 bases of the junction unmatched. CDR3 nucleotide sequence: TGTGCCAGCAGTCGACTAGCGGGAGGCCTAACAGATACGCAGTATTTT. This gives the protein CASSRLAGGLTDTQYF.

This clonotype has just a few counts. The chain uses TRBV29-1 and TRBJ1-1; 7 nucleotides agree with TRBD1. Trimming cost V 8 bases and J 1 base; bases outside gene matches: 4. Germline V gene data show CDR1 as SQVTM and CDR2 as ANQGSEA. CDR3 length: 12 amino acids. The CDR3 DNA sequence: TGCAGCACCCGGACAGGGAACACTGAAGCTTTCTTT. Translation gives CSTRTGNTEAFF.

This chain uses TRBV5-4 with TRBJ1-1, with D possibly matching TRBD1 (5 bases). Deletions cut 3 bases from V and 3 bases from J, with 15 bases between. This CDR3 comprises 15 residues. Germline CDR1 reads SGHNT; CDR2 reads YYREEE (reference sequence). The CDR3, as DNA: TGTGCCAGCAGCTCCCCAGGGTGGGGAGACACTGAAGCTTTCTTT. The encoded protein is CASSSPGWGDTEAFF.

About this clonotype: The CDR3 ends on some other residue instead of the conserved phenylalanine or tryptophan, so this is likely a read error. This chain links TRBV11-2 with TRBJ2-3; the D gene is possibly TRBD2 (7 bases). Looked up from germline, CDR1 is SGHAT and CDR2 is FQNNGV. V dropped 6 bases and J dropped 4 bases, with 11 bases sitting between them. The CDR3 extends over 13 amino acids. The CDR3 DNA is TGTGCCAGCAGGGGAGGGGGGCCAGATACGCAGTATTTG. It is translated as CASRGGGPDTQYL.

This clonotype was seen a handful of times. The conserved closing phenylalanine or tryptophan is absent in this CDR3, likely reflecting a read error. This chain uses TRBV7-9 with TRBJ1-1, with D possibly matching TRBD1 (5 bases). The CDR3 has 15 residues. V was shortened by 1 base and J by 1 base, with 10 bases between the two germline ends. CDR1 is SEHNR, CDR2 FQNEAQ, per germline (reference sequence). The CDR3 DNA reads TGTGCCAGCAGCTTAGTTGGGAGGGGGAACACTGAAGCTTTCTTG. Protein: CASSLVGRGNTEAFL.

This clonotype has only a few counts. The V gene is TRBV5-1, the J gene TRBJ1-1; 8 positions agree with TRBD1. V lost 0 bases to trimming and J lost 3 bases; unmatched junction nucleotides: 4. CDR3 length: 15 residues. Per germline, CDR1 SGHRS and CDR2 YFSETQ. The CDR3 here is CASSLEGQGYTEAFF. The CDR3 region has the DNA TGCGCCAGCAGCTTGGAAGGACAGGGATACACTGAAGCTTTCTTT.

This rearrangement joins TRBV28 to TRBJ2-7; possible D gene TRBD1, 5 bases. Trimming cost V 1 base and J 2 bases, with 12 bases left between them. Germline V gene data show CDR1 as MDHEN and CDR2 as SYDVKM. The CDR3 has 15 residues. The CDR3 bases are TGTGCCAGCAGTTTATTCGAACAGGAGACCTACGAGCAGTACTTC. Amino acids: CASSLFEQETYEQYF.

The chain employs TRBV7-9 and TRBJ1-4, with a tentative D call TRBD1 (5 bases). The CDR3 consists of 17 residues. Looked up from germline, CDR1 is SEHNR and CDR2 is FQNEAQ (reference sequence). Trimming pared 7 bases from V and 10 bases from J, leaving 28 bases between. The CDR3 DNA reads TGTGCCAGCACCACGACAGTAAAGGACGGAGTGGTTTTAAAACTGTTTTTT. It codes for CASTTTVKDGVVLKLFF.

This clonotype was observed a handful of times. The chain has TRBV5-1 and TRBJ1-1; D may be TRBD1 (5 bases). The germline gives CDR1 SGHRS, CDR2 YFSETQ. This CDR3 has 15 residues. V lost 3 bases and J 0 bases, leaving 12 bases between the germline ends. The CDR3 loop is CASSSGTHLNTEAFF. CDR3 sequence (DNA): TGCGCCAGCAGCTCGGGGACCCATTTGAACACTGAAGCTTTCTTT.

This clonotype was counted once. The chain joins TRBV6-6 to TRBJ1-2, with D possibly matching TRBD1 (6 bases). This CDR3 comprises 15 residues. Trimming pared 0 bases from V and 3 bases from J, leaving 11 bases between. Germline CDR1 reads MNHNY; CDR2 reads SVGAGI (reference sequence). DNA for the CDR3: TGTGCCAGCAGTTACTCGCAAAGGGGGGACTATGGCTACACCTTC. Amino acid sequence: CASSYSQRGDYGYTF.

The chain links TRBV5-6 to TRBJ2-1; TRBD1 matches 8 bases. Losses at the gene ends were 1 base for V and 8 bases for J; bases not matched to a gene: 17. CDR1 SGHDT and CDR2 YYEEEE come from the germline V gene. The CDR3 is 18 residues long. DNA of the CDR3: TGTGCCAGCAGCTTGACGGACAGGGCCGGGCCTAGCCCTTATGAGCAGTTCTTC. Protein product: CASSLTDRAGPSPYEQFF.

About this clonotype: An end of the junction does not agree with germline; a read error may underlie this. The CDR3 sequence: CASSLVGGEQLF. The CDR3 DNA reads as TGTGCCAGCAGCTTAGTGGGGGGCGAGCAGTTATTC. V usage is TRBV7-9 and J usage is TRBJ2-1; D is possibly TRBD1 or TRBD2 (6 bases each). Germline V gene sequence: CDR1 SEHNR, CDR2 FQNEAQ (reference sequence). The CDR3 has 12 amino acids.

Remarks on this clonotype: One end of the junction is discordant with germline, which a read error may explain. The rearrangement joins TRBV7-2 to TRBJ2-1; D is uncertain. CDR3 length: 15 amino acids. Germline assignment: CDR1 SGHTA and CDR2 FQGNSA. The CDR3 DNA follows: TGTGCCAGCAGCGTAGGTAGGCCGGTAAGGAATGAGCAGTTATTC. Translation: CASSVGRPVRNEQLF.

The gene calls are TRBV6-1 and TRBJ1-6, with 8 bases that match TRBD1. The CDR3 totals 14 residues. Germline CDR1 reads MNHNS; CDR2 reads SASEGT. J was trimmed by 10 bases and V by 10 bases; bases with no gene match: 12. The CDR3 loop is CAIIRTGQGSPLHF. Written as DNA, the CDR3 is TGTGCCATCATTCGGACAGGGCAAGGGTCACCCCTCCACTTT.

This clonotype was found many times. The rearrangement uses TRBV5-6 and TRBJ2-5; 14 nucleotides agree with TRBD2. Unmatched junction bases numbered 7, after V lost 3 bases and J lost 0 bases. The CDR3 length is 18 residues. Per germline, CDR1 SGHDT and CDR2 YYEEEE. This CDR3 is CASSSGLAGGLYQETQYF. For the CDR3, the DNA is TGTGCCAGCAGCTCCGGACTAGCGGGAGGTTTGTACCAAGAGACCCAGTACTTC.

The chain carries TRBV19 and TRBJ2-7; 8 bases match TRBD1. Unmatched junction bases numbered 10, after V lost 6 bases and J lost 3 bases. Germline V gives CDR1 LNHDA, CDR2 SQIVND (reference sequence). CDR3 length: 15 amino acids. CDR3 loop: CASRKLATGVYEQYF. The CDR3 DNA sequence: TGTGCCAGTAGGAAGCTCGCGACAGGGGTCTACGAGCAGTACTTC.

The chain links TRBV5-5 to TRBJ1-6; 9 positions match TRBD1. The CDR3 spans 17 residues. Germline lookup yields CDR1 SGHKS and CDR2 YYEKEE (reference sequence). Trimming at V came to 1 base and at J to 9 bases, leaving 11 bases not matched to a gene. The CDR3 DNA follows: TGTGCCAGCAGCTTGACCTCGACAGGGGGGCAGGCTTCACCCCTCCACTTT. This translates into CASSLTSTGGQASPLHF.

Notes on this clonotype: No conserved phenylalanine or tryptophan is present at the end of the CDR3, so a read error is the likely explanation. The J gene is TRBJ1-1, the V gene TRBV7-9; D not certain. The CDR3 is made up of 13 amino acids. Germline values: CDR1 SEHNR, CDR2 FQNEAQ (reference sequence). The DNA for the CDR3 is TGTGCCAGCAGCCAGCCTTTGAACCCTGAAGCTTTCTTG. Its protein product is CASSQPLNPEAFL.

The V and J genes are TRBV7-9 and TRBJ1-2; possibly TRBD1 for D (6 bases). Trimming removed 7 bases from V and 8 bases from J, with 23 bases in between. Germline V lookup: CDR1 SEHNR, CDR2 FQNEAQ (reference sequence). This CDR3 contains 15 residues. CDR3 sequence reads: CASIFRTASFGGYTF. The CDR3 DNA is TGTGCCAGCATCTTCAGGACAGCCTCCTTCGGGGGCTACACCTTC.

V is TRBV6-6 and J is TRBJ2-4, with TRBD2 as a possible D gene (6 bases). Germline CDR1 MNHNY, CDR2 SVGAGI (reference sequence). The V gene lost 6 bases and the J gene lost 7 bases, with 16 bases spanning the gap. The CDR3 is made up of 14 amino acids. This CDR3 is CASSPGRVGNIQYF. The CDR3 DNA sequence: TGTGCCAGCAGCCCCGGGAGAGTAGGGAACATTCAGTACTTC.

The chain links TRBV10-3 to TRBJ2-7; 14 bases are shared with TRBD2. The J segment lost 2 bases and the V segment lost 7 bases, leaving 13 bases of the junction unmatched. Germline CDR1 reads ENHRY; CDR2 reads SYGVKD. The CDR3 contains 18 residues. The CDR3, as DNA: TGTGCCATCATGGGGACTAGCGGGAGAATAGGGAACGCCTACGAGCAGTACTTC. This gives the protein CAIMGTSGRIGNAYEQYF.

The V gene is TRBV20-1, the J gene TRBJ2-5; perhaps TRBD2 as D (7 bases). The V gene lost 1 base and the J gene lost 5 bases, with 11 bases spanning the gap. The germline gives CDR1 DFQATT, CDR2 SNEGSKA (reference sequence). This CDR3 contains 13 residues. The CDR3 DNA follows: TGCAGTGCTAGAGCGCGGGGGCCGGAGACCCAGTACTTC. It specifies CSARARGPETQYF.

This clonotype came up a few times. This chain uses TRBV20-1 with TRBJ2-7; TRBD1 aligns across 9 bases. The germline V gene has CDR1 DFQATT and CDR2 SNEGSKA (reference sequence). V lost 4 bases to trimming and J lost 5 bases; unmatched junction nucleotides: 6. The CDR3 is 13 residues long. The CDR3 protein is CSAISDRGHEQYF. The CDR3 coding sequence is TGCAGTGCTATTTCGGACAGGGGTCACGAGCAGTACTTC.